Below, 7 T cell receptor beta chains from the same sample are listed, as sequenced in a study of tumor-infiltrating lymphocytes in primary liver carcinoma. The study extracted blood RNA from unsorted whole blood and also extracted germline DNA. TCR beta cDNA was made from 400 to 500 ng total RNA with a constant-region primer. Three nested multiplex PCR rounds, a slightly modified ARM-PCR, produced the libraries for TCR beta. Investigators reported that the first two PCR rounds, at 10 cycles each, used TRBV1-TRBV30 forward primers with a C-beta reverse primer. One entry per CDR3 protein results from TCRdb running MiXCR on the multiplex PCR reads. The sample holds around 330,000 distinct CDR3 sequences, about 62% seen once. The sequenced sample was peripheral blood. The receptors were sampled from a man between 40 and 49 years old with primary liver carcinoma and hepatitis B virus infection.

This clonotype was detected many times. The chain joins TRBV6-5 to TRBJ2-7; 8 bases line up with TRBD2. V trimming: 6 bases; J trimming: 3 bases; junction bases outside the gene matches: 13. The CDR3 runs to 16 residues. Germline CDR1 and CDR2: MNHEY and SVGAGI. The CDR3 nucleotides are TGTGCCAGCAGGCCCCGGGGGGGCATAGTGAACTACGAGCAGTACTTC. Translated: CASRPRGGIVNYEQYF.

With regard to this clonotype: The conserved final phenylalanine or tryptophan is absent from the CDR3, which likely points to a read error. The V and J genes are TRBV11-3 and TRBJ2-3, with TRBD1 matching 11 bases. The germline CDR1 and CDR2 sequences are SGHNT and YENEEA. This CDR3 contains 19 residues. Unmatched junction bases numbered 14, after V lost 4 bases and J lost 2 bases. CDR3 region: CASSSQTGTGGIDTDTQYL. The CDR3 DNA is TGTGCCAGCAGCTCCCAGACAGGGACAGGGGGGATCGACACAGATACGCAGTATTTG.

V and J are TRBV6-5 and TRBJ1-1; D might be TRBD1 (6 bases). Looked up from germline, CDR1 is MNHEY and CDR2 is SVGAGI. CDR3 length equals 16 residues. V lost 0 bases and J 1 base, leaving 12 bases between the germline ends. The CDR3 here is CASSYSSGQQNTEAFF. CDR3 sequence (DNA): TGTGCCAGCAGTTACTCGAGCGGACAGCAGAACACTGAAGCTTTCTTT.

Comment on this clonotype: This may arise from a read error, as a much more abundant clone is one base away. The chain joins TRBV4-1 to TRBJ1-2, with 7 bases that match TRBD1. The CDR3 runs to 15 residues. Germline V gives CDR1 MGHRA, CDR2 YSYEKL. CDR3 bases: TGCGCCTGCAGCCAAGACGGGCAGGGGGGCTATGGCTACACCTTC. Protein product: CACSQDGQGGYGYTF.

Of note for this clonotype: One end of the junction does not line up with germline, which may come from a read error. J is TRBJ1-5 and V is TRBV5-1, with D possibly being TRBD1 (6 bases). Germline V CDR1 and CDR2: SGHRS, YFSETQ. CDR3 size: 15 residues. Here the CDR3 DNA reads TGCGCCGGCAGTCTGGGGGCGGAATCCAATCAGCCCCAGCATTTT. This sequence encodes CAGSLGAESNQPQHF.

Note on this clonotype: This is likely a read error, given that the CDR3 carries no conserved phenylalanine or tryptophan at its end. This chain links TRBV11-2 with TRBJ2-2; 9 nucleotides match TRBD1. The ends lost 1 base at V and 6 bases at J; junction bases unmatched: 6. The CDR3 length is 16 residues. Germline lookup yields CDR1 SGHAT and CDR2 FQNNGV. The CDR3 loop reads CASSLGDRVNAGELFS. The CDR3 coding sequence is TGTGCCAGCAGCTTAGGGGACAGGGTTAACGCCGGGGAGCTGTTTTCT.

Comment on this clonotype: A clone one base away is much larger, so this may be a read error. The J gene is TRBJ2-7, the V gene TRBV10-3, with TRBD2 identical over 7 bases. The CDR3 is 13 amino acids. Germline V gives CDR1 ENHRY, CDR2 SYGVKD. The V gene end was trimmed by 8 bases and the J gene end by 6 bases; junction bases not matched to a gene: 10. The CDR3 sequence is CAIASLREGEQYF. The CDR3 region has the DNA TGTGCCATCGCAAGTTTGAGGGAGGGCGAGCAGTACTTC.